The 28 T cell receptor beta chains below all came from one sample that was sequenced in a study of cytomegalovirus exposure and HLA in healthy donors (dated by TCRdb to the late 2010s). Libraries came from the immunoSEQ multiplex PCR assay. For the multiplex PCR, a mixture combining 60 forward primers for TCR Vbeta segments and 13 reverse primers for TCR Jbeta segments was used. TCRdb stores this immuneACCESS table with in-frame sequences only. Part of the clones is absent; in the studies checked, under half of the shortfall reflects unresolved V genes, and no reason is known for the rest. Within this sample are around 230,000 clones, with 60% to 80% of them counted one time only. About 2% of the sample rests with the top ten. The source material was PBMCs. These receptors all stem from a male donor in good health and CMV-seronegative.

The rearrangement links TRBV28 to TRBJ1-6; TRBD1 agrees at 9 bases. The germline V gene encodes CDR1 MDHEN and CDR2 SYDVKM. The CDR3 contains 16 residues. V lost 4 bases, J lost 0 bases, and 1 base stayed unmatched. CDR3 coding DNA: TGTGCCAGCAGTTCGGACAGGGGCTCCTATAATTCACCCCTCCACTTT. This encodes CASSSDRGSYNSPLHF.

The J gene is TRBJ2-4, the V gene TRBV7-3; 9 nucleotides line up with TRBD1. CDR1 is SGHTA, CDR2 FQGTGA, per germline. The CDR3 is 14 amino acids. Trimming at V came to 5 bases and at J to 3 bases, leaving 2 bases not matched to a gene. The CDR3 loop reads CASSKGQGKNIQYF. The CDR3, as DNA: TGTGCCAGCAGCAAGGGACAGGGCAAAAACATTCAGTACTTC. Using reference TRBV7-3 and TRBJ2-4 for the parts outside the CDR3, the full variable domain is GAGVSQTPSNKVTEKGKYVELRCDPISGHTALYWYRQSLGQGPEFLIYFQGTGAADDSGLPNDRFFAVRPEGSVSTLKIQRTERGDSAVYLCASSKGQGKNIQYFGAGTRLSVL.

This clone was recorded only once. V is TRBV25-1 and J is TRBJ2-2; D may be TRBD1 (5 bases). This CDR3 comprises 14 residues. V was cut by 5 bases and J by 4 bases, with 11 bases left in between. Germline lookup yields CDR1 MGHDK and CDR2 SYGVNS. The CDR3 DNA follows: TGTGCCAGCAGTTGGTCAGGGCCCACCGGGGAGCTGTTTTTT. This sequence encodes CASSWSGPTGELFF.

This clone came up a few times. CDR3 region: CASSQTTYNEQFF. As DNA, the CDR3 is TGTGCCAGCTCACAAACGACATACAATGAGCAGTTCTTC. The chain employs TRBV18 and TRBJ2-1; no definite D call. Germline V CDR1 and CDR2: KGHSH, LQKENI. V dropped 4 bases and J dropped 4 bases, with 8 bases sitting between them. CDR3 size: 13 residues.

The J gene is TRBJ1-2, the V gene TRBV5-6; weak D call: TRBD1 (6 bases). Trimming took 2 bases from V and 5 from J, leaving 7 bases between them. Germline V gene sequence: CDR1 SGHDT, CDR2 YYEEEE. This CDR3 has 12 residues. CDR3 sequence: CASSLGGYGYTF. CDR3 sequence (DNA): TGTGCCAGCAGCTTAGGGGGATATGGCTACACCTTC.

Remarks on this clone: This specimen includes other DNA sequences encoding the same CDR3. The chain joins TRBV6-6 to TRBJ2-7, with D possibly being TRBD1 (5 bases). V was trimmed by 0 bases and J by 1 base, leaving 7 bases between them. This CDR3 has 14 residues. Germline loops: CDR1 MNHNY, CDR2 SVGAGI (reference sequence). The CDR3: CASSYSDSSYEQYF. Here the CDR3 DNA reads TGTGCCAGCAGTTACTCCGACAGTTCCTACGAGCAGTACTTC.

The chain is built from TRBV2 and TRBJ2-7; D might be TRBD1 (5 bases). The ends were cut back, 4 bases at V and 4 bases at J, with 11 bases in the middle. The CDR3 sequence is 13 residues long. The germline V gene has CDR1 SNHLY and CDR2 FYNNEI. The CDR3 reads CASSVVGEYEQYF. CDR3 nucleotides: TGTGCCAGCAGTGTCGTAGGGGAATACGAGCAGTACTTC.

The chain combines TRBV6-5 with TRBJ2-3; TRBD2 might be the D (7 bases). Germline CDR1 and CDR2: MNHEY and SVGAGI. This CDR3 spans 15 amino acids. Deletions cut 4 bases from V and 6 bases from J, with 17 bases between. CDR3 protein: CASSWGGPPTDTQYF. The DNA of the CDR3 is TGTGCCAGCAGTTGGGGGGGGCCCCCCACGGATACGCAGTATTTT.

CDR3 residues: CASSPDIPSSGPGGRETQYF. Here the CDR3 DNA reads TGTGCCAGCAGTCCCGACATCCCTTCTAGCGGGCCCGGGGGGCGGGAGACCCAGTACTTC. The chain has TRBV27 and TRBJ2-5; 8 bases are shared with TRBD2. The CDR3 runs to 20 residues. Germline V gives CDR1 MNHEY, CDR2 SMNVEV (reference sequence). V was pared by 5 bases and J by 5 bases, with 25 bases of the junction left unmatched.

A few counts support this clone. The V and J genes are TRBV10-1 and TRBJ2-3; possibly TRBD2 for D (6 bases). Trimming removed 0 bases at V and 0 bases at J, with 10 bases between. This CDR3 spans 16 amino acids. CDR1 WNHNN and CDR2 SYGVQD come from the germline V gene (reference sequence). For the CDR3, the DNA is TGCGCCAGCAGTGAGTCGGGGGGACCAAGCACAGATACGCAGTATTTT. It yields the protein CASSESGGPSTDTQYF.

V usage is TRBV10-3 and J usage is TRBJ2-1; 8 bases agree with TRBD2. V lost 1 base to trimming and J lost 7 bases; unmatched junction nucleotides: 9. CDR1 and CDR2 from the germline V gene are ENHRY and SYGVKD. The CDR3 extends over 16 amino acids. Written as DNA, the CDR3 is TGTGCCATCAGTGAGTATAAGCGGGAGTCAGATAATGAGCAGTTCTTC. Protein sequence: CAISEYKRESDNEQFF.

The chain is built from TRBV27 and TRBJ2-1; 7 bases line up with TRBD2. Germline CDR1 is MNHEY and CDR2 is SMNVEV (reference sequence). The V segment lost 1 base and the J segment 14 bases; nucleotides outside the gene matches: 14. This CDR3 is 15 amino acids long. The CDR3 sequence: CASSLFKASGNREFF. The CDR3 DNA reads TGTGCCAGCAGTTTATTTAAGGCTAGCGGTAATCGGGAGTTCTTC.

The chain has TRBV5-6 and TRBJ1-5; tentative D call: TRBD1 (6 bases). The CDR3 runs 17 residues. The germline CDR1 and CDR2 sequences are SGHDT and YYEEEE. With 0 bases removed from V and 3 bases from J, the gap between germline ends came to 16 bases. The CDR3 bases are TGTGCCAGCAGCTTGGCGGGCCCTACAGGGCTCAATCAGCCCCAGCATTTT. Protein sequence: CASSLAGPTGLNQPQHF.

The chain employs TRBV4-3 and TRBJ2-3; D remains ambiguous. This CDR3 has 14 amino acids. CDR1 is LGHNA, CDR2 YSLEER, per germline. The V and J ends lost 0 bases and 8 bases respectively, with 12 bases between them. The CDR3 DNA sequence: TGCGCCAGCAGCCAAGATAGTCGAGATTTTACGCAGTATTTT. Translation: CASSQDSRDFTQYF.

The CDR3 nucleotides are TGTGCCATCTGGTGGTCCCTAGCGGGGGGCAGGTACGAGCAGTACTTC. This encodes CAIWWSLAGGRYEQYF. V is TRBV10-3 and J is TRBJ2-7; 11 positions match TRBD2. The germline CDR1 and CDR2 sequences are ENHRY and SYGVKD. The V and J ends lost 8 bases and 4 bases, in that order; junction bases with no gene match: 13. The CDR3 totals 16 residues.

The J gene is TRBJ2-2, the V gene TRBV12-2; the DNA was not used to check the table's D call, TRBD1. TRBV12-2 corresponds to a pseudogene. CDR3 size: 14 residues. CDR3 loop: CASRYGTGAGELFF. The CDR3, as DNA: TGTGCAAGTCGCTACGGGACAGGGGCCGGGGAGCTGTTTTTT.

The V and J genes are TRBV28 and TRBJ1-2, with D unresolved. V dropped 6 bases and J dropped 0 bases, with 5 bases sitting between them. The CDR3 sequence is 12 residues long. Looked up from germline, CDR1 is MDHEN and CDR2 is SYDVKM. CDR3 DNA: TGTGCCAGCAGCCCCACTAACTATGGCTACACCTTC. Translating gives CASSPTNYGYTF.

The gene calls are TRBV28 and TRBJ1-2; D is possibly TRBD1 (5 bases). Trimming stripped 2 bases from V and 4 bases from J, with 11 bases between. The CDR3 has 14 amino acids. Germline V gene sequence: CDR1 MDHEN, CDR2 SYDVKM. Written as DNA, the CDR3 is TGTGCCAGCAGTTTACAGGGAGGGGCCTATGGCTACACCTTC. Its protein product is CASSLQGGAYGYTF.

The chain joins TRBV5-4 to TRBJ2-5; TRBD1 aligns across 8 bases. The V gene's germline CDR1 is SGHNT and CDR2 YYREEE (reference sequence). The CDR3 extends over 14 amino acids. The junction had 9 bases not matched to a gene; V was cut back by 0 bases and J by 11 bases. The CDR3, as DNA: TGTGCCAGCAGCTTGGGACAGGGGTTGGATGAGCAGTACTTC. It translates to CASSLGQGLDEQYF.

V is TRBV4-3 and J is TRBJ2-3, with TRBD2 matching 10 bases. The V gene end was trimmed by 4 bases and the J gene end by 6 bases; junction bases not matched to a gene: 7. CDR1 and CDR2 (germline): LGHNA, YSLEER. The CDR3 runs 15 residues. CDR3 protein: CASSRSSGRGDTQYF. The CDR3 DNA sequence: TGCGCCAGCAGCCGCTCTAGCGGGAGAGGGGATACGCAGTATTTT.

This chain joins TRBV2 and TRBJ1-6; TRBD1 matches at 10 bases. Germline V lookup: CDR1 SNHLY, CDR2 FYNNEI. The CDR3 runs 14 residues. The J segment lost 9 bases and the V segment lost 6 bases, leaving 5 bases of the junction unmatched. The CDR3 is CASSTDRGRSPLHF. CDR3 nucleotide sequence: TGTGCCAGCAGCACCGACAGGGGGCGTTCACCCCTCCACTTT.

This chain joins TRBV9 and TRBJ2-3; D is ambiguous. V was pared by 0 bases and J by 4 bases, with 9 bases between. The CDR3 consists of 14 residues. Per the germline V gene, CDR1 is SGDLS and CDR2 is YYNGEE. CDR3 DNA sequence: TGTGCCAGCAGCGTAGGGGTAGCCGCAGATACGCAGTATTTT. Protein product: CASSVGVAADTQYF.

The J gene is TRBJ2-1, the V gene TRBV19, with 11 bases that match TRBD2. This CDR3 spans 18 amino acids. Germline CDR1 and CDR2: LNHDA and SQIVND (reference sequence). Trimming removed 3 bases from V and 4 bases from J; junction bases left unmatched: 11. The CDR3, as DNA: TGTGCCAGTAGTATCCAACTAGCGGGAGAGGGGATTTACAATGAGCAGTTCTTC. Its translation: CASSIQLAGEGIYNEQFF.

The CDR3 bases are TGTGCCAGCAGCTTAGCCGGGACAAGTAGCACAGATACGCAGTATTTT. It codes for CASSLAGTSSTDTQYF. The V and J genes are TRBV7-2 and TRBJ2-3; a possible D gene is TRBD1 (6 bases). The CDR3 loop spans 16 amino acids. Germline V gene lookup returns CDR1 SGHTA and CDR2 FQGNSA. V lost 0 bases and J 0 bases, leaving 10 bases between the germline ends.

The chain recombines TRBV7-8 with TRBJ1-2; tentatively, D is TRBD1 (5 bases). The germline V gene encodes CDR1 SGHVS and CDR2 FQNEAQ. The CDR3 is 15 amino acids. Trimming took 1 base from V and 0 from J, leaving 9 bases between them. For the CDR3, the DNA is TGTGCCAGCAGCTTAGTGGGGGGGTCTAACTATGGCTACACCTTC. Protein product: CASSLVGGSNYGYTF. The variable domain in full, completed from reference TRBV7-8 and TRBJ1-2, reads GAGVSQSPRYKVAKRGQDVALRCDPISGHVSLFWYQQALGQGPEFLTYFQNEAQLDKSGLPSDRFFAERPEGSVSTLKIQRTQQEDSAVYLCASSLVGGSNYGYTFGSGTRLTVV.

The chain combines TRBV5-4 with TRBJ2-1, with 10 bases that match TRBD2. V lost 2 bases, J lost 4 bases, and 6 bases stayed unmatched. The CDR3 is 16 amino acids. Looked up from germline, CDR1 is SGHNT and CDR2 is YYREEE (reference sequence). The chain's CDR3 is CASSFRASGGYNEQFF. The DNA of the CDR3 is TGTGCCAGCAGCTTCCGGGCTAGCGGGGGATACAATGAGCAGTTCTTC. Full variable domain (remainder filled in from reference TRBV5-4 and TRBJ2-1): ETGVTQSPTHLIKTRGQQVTLRCSSQSGHNTVSWYQQALGQGPQFIFQYYREEENGRGNFPPRFSGLQFPNYSSELNVNALELDDSALYLCASSFRASGGYNEQFFGPGTRLTVL.

This clone has only a few counts. The chain combines TRBV7-2 with TRBJ1-2; D is perhaps TRBD1 (6 bases). Germline V gene data show CDR1 as SGHTA and CDR2 as FQGNSA. The V end was cut by 4 bases, the J end by 5 bases, with 11 bases between. The CDR3 extends over 13 amino acids. The CDR3 reads CASSSDRRYGYTF. The DNA for the CDR3 is TGTGCCAGCAGCTCGGACAGAAGGTATGGCTACACCTTC.

The rearrangement links TRBV7-2 to TRBJ2-1, with 7 bases lining up with TRBD1. CDR1 and CDR2 (germline): SGHTA, FQGNSA. V lost 3 bases to trimming and J lost 3 bases; unmatched junction nucleotides: 8. The CDR3 contains 16 residues. The chain's CDR3 is CASSFRQGSIYNEQFF. The CDR3 nucleotides are TGTGCCAGCAGCTTTCGACAGGGAAGTATCTACAATGAGCAGTTCTTC.